This T cell receptor beta chain was documented in a study of OX40 agonist ivuxolimab in advanced cancers. Study overall: Patients were dosed intravenously with ivuxolimab at 0.01 to 10 mg/kg every 2 weeks.

Some clones are missing from TCRdb's copy, which holds only in-frame ones; the method was immunoSEQ multiplex PCR. Among about 21,000 clones listed, 70% to 80% were seen once. CDR1 SGHTA and CDR2 FQGTGA come from the germline V gene. The V end was cut by 2 bases, the J end by 0 bases, with 10 bases between. This CDR3 spans 15 amino acids. The V call is TRBV7-3, the J call TRBJ1-1; D perhaps matches TRBD1 (6 bases). The sequence was obtained from an adult with an advanced solid tumor such as melanoma, head and neck, liver or kidney cancer. This specimen was CD4+ or CD8+ T cells sorted from blood, taken in a trial of the OX40 agonist ivuxolimab. Here the CDR3 DNA reads TGTGCCAGCAGCTTAGCAGGGGCCATGAACACTGAAGCTTTCTTT. It codes for CASSLAGAMNTEAFF.